This T cell receptor (beta chain) was observed in a study of blood T cell repertoires in COVID-19. The germline V and J ends were trimmed by 3 bases and 0 bases, with 11 bases remaining between them. The CDR3 totals 15 residues. Germline loops: CDR1 SGHAT, CDR2 FQNNGV. Some clones are missing from TCRdb's copy, which holds only in-frame ones; the method was immunoSEQ multiplex PCR. The sample records approximately 230,000 clones, 88% being singletons. The chain employs TRBV11-2 and TRBJ1-1; D is unclear. The receptor was derived from a man older than 75 with acute or convalescent COVID-19. Sample: peripheral blood. CDR3 DNA: TGTGCCAGCAGCTTCCGGGAGACCATGAACACTGAAGCTTTCTTT. This encodes CASSFRETMNTEAFF. Full variable domain (missing parts from reference TRBV11-2 and TRBJ1-1): EAGVAQSPRYKIIEKRQSVAFWCNPISGHATLYWYQQILGQGPKLLIQFQNNGVVDDSQLPKDRFSAERLKGVDSTLKIQPAKLEDSAVYLCASSFRETMNTEAFFGQGTRLTVV.